Each of the 14 T cell receptor beta chains below was sequenced from the same sample in a study of cytomegalovirus exposure and HLA in healthy donors. The PCR was carried out with 60 Vbeta primers and 13 Jbeta primers. The method was immunoSEQ multiplex PCR; TCRdb's version includes in-frame clones alone and lacks a portion of them. The top ten hold around 2.4% of the sample, which has 60,000 or so clones, about three quarters seen once. The sequencing sample was made of PBMCs. Receptors were obtained from a female donor in good health and CMV-seronegative.

V is TRBV18 and J is TRBJ1-1, with D tentatively TRBD1 (6 bases). In germline, CDR1 is KGHSH, CDR2 LQKENI. The CDR3 is 15 residues long. Between the trimmed V and J ends, which lost 6 bases and 1 base, there was a span of 15 bases. This CDR3 is CASSLQGTPNTEAFF. The CDR3 bases are TGTGCCAGCTCCCTACAAGGGACACCGAACACTGAAGCTTTCTTT.

The V call is TRBV7-9, the J call TRBJ1-1; 7 bases are a match to TRBD1. This CDR3 is 15 amino acids long. The trim removed 3 bases at V and 7 bases at J, leaving 11 bases unmatched. The germline CDR1 and CDR2 sequences are SEHNR and FQNEAQ (reference sequence). CDR3 in DNA: TGTGCCAGCAGCTTCCTACAGGGGCCGCGCCGTGAAGCTTTCTTT. Translated: CASSFLQGPRREAFF.

Written as DNA, the CDR3 is TGTGCCAGCAGTGATTTTTCTAGCGCAAATACGCAGTATTTT. It codes for CASSDFSSANTQYF. The chain carries TRBV6-4 and TRBJ2-3, with D possibly matching TRBD2 (6 bases). V was pared by 3 bases and J by 7 bases, with 14 bases between. The CDR3 extends over 14 amino acids. Germline CDR1 reads MRHNA; CDR2 reads SNTAGT.

V is TRBV10-3 and J is TRBJ1-6; TRBD1 agrees at 8 bases. V was pared by 8 bases and J by 9 bases, with 3 bases of the junction left unmatched. The CDR3 extends over 12 amino acids. Germline loops: CDR1 ENHRY, CDR2 SYGVKD. As DNA, the CDR3 is TGTGCCATCCGGGGGACAGGTTCACCCCTCCACTTT. Translating gives CAIRGTGSPLHF.

This sequence joins TRBV27 and TRBJ1-5, with D unclear. This CDR3 has 13 residues. Germline-derived CDR1 and CDR2 are MNHEY and SMNVEV (reference sequence). Trimming shortened V by 2 bases and J by 7 bases, and 9 bases separated the two germline ends. The CDR3 is CASSLRIEQPQHF. DNA for the CDR3: TGTGCCAGCAGTTTAAGAATCGAGCAGCCCCAGCATTTT.

The chain employs TRBV28 and TRBJ2-7; 11 bases map to TRBD1. In germline, CDR1 is MDHEN, CDR2 SYDVKM. The trim removed 3 bases at V and 4 bases at J, leaving 5 bases unmatched. The CDR3 is 15 amino acids. CDR3: CASSLGQGVEYEQYF. Here the CDR3 DNA reads TGTGCCAGCAGTTTGGGACAGGGGGTCGAGTACGAGCAGTACTTC. Full variable domain (remainder filled in from reference TRBV28 and TRBJ2-7): DVKVTQSSRYLVKRTGEKVFLECVQDMDHENMFWYRQDPGLGLRLIYFSYDVKMKEKGDIPEGYSVSREKKERFSLILESASTNQTSMYLCASSLGQGVEYEQYFGPGTRLTVT.

This clone was seen more than once but under ten times. This chain connects TRBV5-1 to TRBJ1-2; 10 nucleotides agree with TRBD1. The CDR3 extends over 14 amino acids. V was pared by 3 bases and J by 3 bases, with 2 bases of the junction left unmatched. Germline V gene data show CDR1 as SGHRS and CDR2 as YFSETQ. CDR3 protein: CASSSGTGDYGYTF. CDR3 coding DNA: TGCGCCAGCAGCTCCGGGACAGGGGACTATGGCTACACCTTC.

To note about this clone: Its ends do not fully match the called genes, so a read error is possible. The sample has other DNA sequences that encode this CDR3 too. The genes are TRBV7-6 and TRBJ1-1, with TRBD1 identical over 8 bases. CDR1 is SGHVS, CDR2 FNYEAQ, per germline. The CDR3 is 15 residues long. The CDR3 coding sequence is TGCGCCAGCAGCTTAATCCAGGGGGCGCCCACTGAAGCTTTCTTT. It codes for CASSLIQGAPTEAFF.

In its sample, this clone was seen a few times. The chain employs TRBV5-1 and TRBJ2-6; perhaps TRBD1 as D (6 bases). Germline V gene lookup returns CDR1 SGHRS and CDR2 YFSETQ. The CDR3 is made up of 18 amino acids. Trimming took off 0 bases at V and 1 base at J, with 14 bases between the two ends. The CDR3 nucleotides are TGCGCCAGCAGCTTGGCCTACAGGGTCGGGTCTGGGGCCAACGTCCTGACTTTC. This gives the protein CASSLAYRVGSGANVLTF.

This clone has a handful of counts. The chain combines TRBV2 with TRBJ2-5, with TRBD2 matching over 15 bases. V gave up 5 bases and J gave up 1 base; unmatched junction bases: 8. Germline assignment: CDR1 SNHLY and CDR2 FYNNEI. This CDR3 is built from 18 residues. The CDR3 loop reads CASSRTSGRAVAQETQYF. CDR3 sequence (DNA): TGTGCCAGCAGTCGGACTAGCGGGAGGGCCGTGGCCCAAGAGACCCAGTACTTC.

This chain links TRBV6-6 with TRBJ2-5, with 8 bases fitting TRBD1. The end of the DNA aligns better with TRBJ2-7, so the J call may be wrong. Germline V gene sequence: CDR1 MNHNY, CDR2 SVGAGI (reference sequence). This CDR3 contains 11 residues. The CDR3 reads CASRQGGEQYF. The CDR3 DNA reads TGTGCCAGCAGACAGGGGGGCGAGCAGTACTTC.

The J gene is TRBJ2-5, the V gene TRBV10-3; 7 bases map to TRBD2. Germline CDR1 and CDR2: ENHRY and SYGVKD. V shed 9 bases and J 5 bases; nucleotides not matched to a gene: 9. This CDR3 is 13 amino acids long. The CDR3, as DNA: TGTGCCATTAAGGGAGGGGTTGAGGAGACCCAGTACTTC. Its protein product is CAIKGGVEETQYF.

The chain employs TRBV29-1 and TRBJ2-7; a possible D gene is TRBD2 (5 bases). In germline, CDR1 is SQVTM, CDR2 ANQGSEA. The CDR3 contains 11 residues. Trimming pared 5 bases from V and 3 bases from J, leaving 8 bases between. CDR3: CSVQRDYEQYF. The DNA for the CDR3 is TGCAGCGTTCAGAGGGACTACGAGCAGTACTTC.

The chain uses TRBV5-1 and TRBJ2-5; TRBD1 is a possible D gene (7 bases). This CDR3 region has 15 residues. CDR1 is SGHRS, CDR2 YFSETQ, per germline. V was trimmed by 0 bases and J by 1 base, leaving 10 bases between them. The CDR3 region has the DNA TGCGCCAGCAGCTTGGTCAGGGGGGTCCAAGAGACCCAGTACTTC. Amino acid sequence: CASSLVRGVQETQYF.